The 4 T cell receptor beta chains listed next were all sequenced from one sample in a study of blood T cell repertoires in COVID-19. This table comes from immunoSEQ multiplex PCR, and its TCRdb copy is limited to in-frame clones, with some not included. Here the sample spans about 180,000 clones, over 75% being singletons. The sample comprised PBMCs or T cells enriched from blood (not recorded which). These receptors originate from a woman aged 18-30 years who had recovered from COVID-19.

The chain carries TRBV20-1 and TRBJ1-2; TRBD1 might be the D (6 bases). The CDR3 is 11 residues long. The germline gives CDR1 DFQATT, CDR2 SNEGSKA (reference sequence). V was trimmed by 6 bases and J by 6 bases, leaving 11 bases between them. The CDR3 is CSARDTHGYTF. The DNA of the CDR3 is TGCAGTGCGAGGGACACCCATGGCTACACCTTC.

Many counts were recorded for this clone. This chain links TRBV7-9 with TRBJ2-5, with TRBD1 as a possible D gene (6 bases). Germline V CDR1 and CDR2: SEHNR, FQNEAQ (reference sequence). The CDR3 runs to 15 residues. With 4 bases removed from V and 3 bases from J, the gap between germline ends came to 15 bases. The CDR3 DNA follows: TGTGCCAGCAGCTACCTAGGCAGGGGAGAAGAGACCCAGTACTTC. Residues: CASSYLGRGEETQYF.

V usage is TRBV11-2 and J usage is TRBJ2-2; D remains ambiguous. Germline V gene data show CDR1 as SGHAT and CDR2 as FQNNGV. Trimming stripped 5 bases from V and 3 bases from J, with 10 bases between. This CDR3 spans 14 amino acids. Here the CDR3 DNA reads TGTGCCAGCAGCGCGTCAATCGACACCGGGGAGCTGTTTTTT. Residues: CASSASIDTGELFF. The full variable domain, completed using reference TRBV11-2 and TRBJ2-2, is EAGVAQSPRYKIIEKRQSVAFWCNPISGHATLYWYQQILGQGPKLLIQFQNNGVVDDSQLPKDRFSAERLKGVDSTLKIQPAKLEDSAVYLCASSASIDTGELFFGEGSRLTVL.

In DNA, the CDR3 is TGCGCCAGCAGTTCGGGGGGAATGAACACTGAAGCTTTCTTT. Translating it yields CASSSGGMNTEAFF. The rearrangement joins TRBV10-1 to TRBJ1-1; a possible D gene is TRBD1 (5 bases). Germline CDR1 reads WNHNN; CDR2 reads SYGVQD (reference sequence). V shed 5 bases and J shed 0 bases, with 10 bases lying between them. This CDR3 comprises 14 residues.